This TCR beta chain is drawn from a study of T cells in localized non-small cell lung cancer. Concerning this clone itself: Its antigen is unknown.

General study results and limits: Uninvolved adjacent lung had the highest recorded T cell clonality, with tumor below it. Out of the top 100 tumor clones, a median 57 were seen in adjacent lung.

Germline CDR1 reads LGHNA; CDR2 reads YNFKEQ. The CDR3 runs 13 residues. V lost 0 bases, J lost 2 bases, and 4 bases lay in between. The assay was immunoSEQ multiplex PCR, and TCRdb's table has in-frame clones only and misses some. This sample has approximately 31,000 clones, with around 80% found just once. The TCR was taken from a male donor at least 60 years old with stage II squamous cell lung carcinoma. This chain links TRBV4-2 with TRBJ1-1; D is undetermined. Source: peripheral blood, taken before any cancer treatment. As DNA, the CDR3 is TGTGCCAGCAGCCAAGACTACAACACTGAAGCTTTCTTT. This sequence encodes CASSQDYNTEAFF.